This T cell receptor (beta chain) is drawn from a study of cytomegalovirus exposure and HLA in healthy donors. This clone has a handful of counts. There are 14 residues in the CDR3. V lost 6 bases and J lost 4; bases outside the gene matches: 4. The germline V gene encodes CDR1 MNHEY and CDR2 SVGAGI. In the PCR, 60 Vbeta and 13 Jbeta primers were used. Data came from immunoSEQ multiplex PCR; TCRdb stores just in-frame clones and leaves some out. Of 54,000 or so clones listed, around 62% are singletons. Sequencing was done on a sample of PBMCs. The chain recombines TRBV6-5 with TRBJ1-5, with 9 bases lining up with TRBD1. The clonotype originates from a human donor in good health. The CDR3 sequence is CASRYRGQNQPQHF. The CDR3 DNA follows: TGTGCCAGCAGGTACAGGGGGCAAAATCAGCCCCAGCATTTT.